This T cell receptor (beta chain) was retrieved from a study of blood T cell repertoires in COVID-19. Looking at the study overall: Sites across the United States, Italy and Spain contributed samples from acute and convalescent COVID-19. The analysed material was cDNA or gDNA that came from T cells, B-cell-depleted T cells, or PBMCs.

Under the authors' procedure: Quantification of nucleated cells was approximated via reference gene primer amplification. The repertoire was sequenced with immunoSEQ multiplex PCR; TCRdb's copy has only in-frame clones and lacks some. From that table come the V and J calls and clone size; the DNA was used to work out D and trimming. Counted here are 35,000 to 55,000 clones, 88% occurring once; the ten biggest clones make up more than 13%. Sequenced sample: peripheral blood. The source of this sequence is a human donor in a cohort sampled during active COVID-19.

CDR3: CASSVAGGGSPLHF. The CDR3 coding sequence is TGTGCCAGCAGCGTGGCAGGGGGCGGTTCACCCCTCCACTTT. The rearrangement links TRBV9 to TRBJ1-6, with 8 bases matching TRBD1. The CDR3 covers 14 residues. The ends lost 2 bases at V and 9 bases at J; junction bases unmatched: 4. The germline V gene encodes CDR1 SGDLS and CDR2 YYNGEE.